This T cell receptor (beta chain) originates from a study of radiation and T cells in renal cell carcinoma. Concerning this clone itself: Its antigen is unknown.

The sample's time point: baseline pretreatment blood. Noted treatment: 15 Gy SBRT to primary tumor, nephrectomy 4 weeks later. The method was immunoSEQ multiplex PCR; TCRdb's version includes in-frame clones alone and lacks a portion of them. The repertoire holds about 130,000 clones, with roughly 90% as singletons. Findings and limits, study-wide: In blood, top tumor clones expanded by 2 weeks, shrinking by 4.

Looked up from germline, CDR1 is SQVTM and CDR2 is ANQGSEA. The CDR3 has 14 amino acids. Trimming removed 4 bases from V and 6 bases from J; junction bases left unmatched: 8. The sample was blood, taken from a patient whose treatment included radiotherapy and nephrectomy. The chain couples TRBV29-1 to TRBJ1-2, with TRBD1 identical over 10 bases. This receptor was taken from a woman between 50 and 59 years old with renal cell carcinoma. CDR3 DNA: TGCAGCGTTGCCCCGGGACAGGGGTTGGATGGCTACACCTTC. As protein: CSVAPGQGLDGYTF. The variable domain in full, completed from reference TRBV29-1 and TRBJ1-2, reads SAVISQKPSRDICQRGTSLTIQCQVDSQVTMMFWYRQQPGQSLTLIATANQGSEATYESGFVIDKFPISRPNLTFSTLTVSNMSPEDSSIYLCSVAPGQGLDGYTFGSGTRLTVV.